The present T cell receptor (beta chain) was sequenced within a study of Graves' ophthalmopathy and Graves' hyperthyroidism. Broader study findings: Blood shared most expanded thyroid clonotypes above 0.001 frequency.

This clonotype was seen only a few times. The antigen is not known. Hyperthyroidism patients, all newly diagnosed, had under 2 months' duration and ages of 18 to 65. Investigators amplified TCR beta CDR3 regions from RNA transcripts. HTBI-primed RT-PCR formed the first round, and a multiplex PCR formed the second. TCRdb used MiXCR to reprocess the multiplex PCR reads, holding one entry per CDR3 protein. The sample has about 590,000 distinct CDR3 sequences, 39% seen once. This CDR3 has 12 amino acids. The germline gives CDR1 MNHEY, CDR2 SVGEGT. The germline V and J ends were trimmed by 5 bases and 7 bases, with 12 bases remaining between them.

This chain links TRBV6-2 or TRBV6-3 with TRBJ2-7; D not resolved. The source material was peripheral blood or thyroid tissue (not recorded which). The receptor comes from an adult man with Graves' hyperthyroidism. CDR3 sequence: CASSPQFREQYF. The CDR3 DNA reads TGTGCCAGCAGTCCGCAGTTTCGGGAGCAGTACTTC.